The text below deals with one T cell receptor beta chain. The antigen is unknown. Different DNA sequences within this sample yield the same CDR3. The repertoire was sequenced with immunoSEQ multiplex PCR; TCRdb's copy has only in-frame clones and lacks some. This table holds approximately 140,000 clones, 88% found once. V was clipped by 0 bases and J by 0 bases, with 7 bases between them. Germline CDR1 reads SGHRS; CDR2 reads YFSETQ. The CDR3 runs 14 residues. This sample stems from a study of cytomegalovirus exposure and HLA in healthy donors. General study findings and limits: First-cohort TCR clusters were later found to tend to co-occur in the 120 or so validation repertoires. The CMV antigen specificity of a few CMV-associated chains was confirmed through in vitro analysis. The investigators catalogued 150 to 200 TCR beta chains as cytomegalovirus-associated. Reported performance of the classifier showed diagnosis of cytomegalovirus status with high specificity and sensitivity.

V usage is TRBV5-1 and J usage is TRBJ2-7; D perhaps matches TRBD1 (6 bases). Sequenced input: PBMCs. The clonotype was recovered from a woman aged 18 to 35 in good health and CMV-seropositive. Written as DNA, the CDR3 is TGCGCCAGCAGCTTGGTGGACAGCTCCTACGAGCAGTACTTC. This gives the protein CASSLVDSSYEQYF. The complete variable domain, with remaining parts taken from reference TRBV5-1 and TRBJ2-7, reads KAGVTQTPRYLIKTRGQQVTLSCSPISGHRSVSWYQQTPGQGLQFLFEYFSETQRNKGNFPGRFSGRQFSNSRSEMNVSTLELGDSALYLCASSLVDSSYEQYFGPGTRLTVT.